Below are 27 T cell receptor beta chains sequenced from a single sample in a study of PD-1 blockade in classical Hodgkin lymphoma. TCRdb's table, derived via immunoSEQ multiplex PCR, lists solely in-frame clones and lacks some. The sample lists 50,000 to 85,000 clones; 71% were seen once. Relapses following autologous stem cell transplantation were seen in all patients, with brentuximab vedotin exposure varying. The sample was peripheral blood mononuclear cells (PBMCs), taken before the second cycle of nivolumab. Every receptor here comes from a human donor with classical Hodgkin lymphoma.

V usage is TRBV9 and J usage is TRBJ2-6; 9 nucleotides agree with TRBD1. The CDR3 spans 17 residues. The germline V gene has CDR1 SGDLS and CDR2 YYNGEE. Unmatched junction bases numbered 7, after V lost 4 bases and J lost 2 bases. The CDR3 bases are TGTGCCAGCAGCACCGGACAGGGGAACGCTGGGGCCAACGTCCTGACTTTC. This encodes CASSTGQGNAGANVLTF.

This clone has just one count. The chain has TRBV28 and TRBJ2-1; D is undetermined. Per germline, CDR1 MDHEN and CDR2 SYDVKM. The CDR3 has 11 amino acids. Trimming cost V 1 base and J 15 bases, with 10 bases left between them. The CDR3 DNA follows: TGTGCCAGCAGTTTATTTGAGGTACCGTTCTTC. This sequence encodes CASSLFEVPFF.

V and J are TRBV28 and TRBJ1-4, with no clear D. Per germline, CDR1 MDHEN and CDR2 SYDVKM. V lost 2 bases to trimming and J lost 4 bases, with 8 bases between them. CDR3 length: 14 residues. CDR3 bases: TGTGCCAGCAGTTTAAGGAGCCGTAATGAAAAACTGTTTTTT. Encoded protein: CASSLRSRNEKLFF.

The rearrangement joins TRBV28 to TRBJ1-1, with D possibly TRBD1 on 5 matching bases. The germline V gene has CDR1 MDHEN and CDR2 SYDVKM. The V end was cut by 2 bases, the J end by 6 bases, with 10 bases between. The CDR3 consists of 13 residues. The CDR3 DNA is TGTGCCAGCAGTTTAACAGGAGTACCTGAAGCTTTCTTT. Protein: CASSLTGVPEAFF.

This CDR3 is CASSLSSSTGELFF. As DNA, the CDR3 is TGTGCCAGCAGCTTAAGTAGCAGCACCGGGGAGCTGTTTTTT. This chain links TRBV7-3 with TRBJ2-2; no reliable D call. This CDR3 spans 14 amino acids. The germline V gene encodes CDR1 SGHTA and CDR2 FQGTGA. Trimming shortened V by 1 base and J by 4 bases, and 7 bases separated the two germline ends.

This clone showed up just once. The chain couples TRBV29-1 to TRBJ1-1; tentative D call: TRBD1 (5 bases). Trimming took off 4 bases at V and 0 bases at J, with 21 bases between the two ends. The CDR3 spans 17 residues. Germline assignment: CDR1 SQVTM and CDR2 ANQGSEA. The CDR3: CSVVLLDAEGMNTEAFF. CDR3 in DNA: TGCAGCGTTGTTCTACTCGACGCGGAGGGGATGAACACTGAAGCTTTCTTT.

The chain's CDR3 is CASSGASQREGPYEQYF. The CDR3 DNA sequence: TGTGCCAGCAGCGGCGCCTCTCAGCGGGAGGGCCCGTACGAGCAGTACTTC. V is TRBV9 and J is TRBJ2-7; 10 nucleotides agree with TRBD2. Germline loops: CDR1 SGDLS, CDR2 YYNGEE. The ends lost 3 bases at V and 4 bases at J; junction bases unmatched: 13. The CDR3 is 17 residues long.

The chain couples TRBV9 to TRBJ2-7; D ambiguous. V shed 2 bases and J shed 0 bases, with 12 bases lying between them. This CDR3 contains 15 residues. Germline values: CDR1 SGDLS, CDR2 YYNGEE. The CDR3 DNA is TGTGCCAGCAGCGTCGGCGGTAGTAGCTCCTACGAGCAGTACTTC. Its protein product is CASSVGGSSSYEQYF.

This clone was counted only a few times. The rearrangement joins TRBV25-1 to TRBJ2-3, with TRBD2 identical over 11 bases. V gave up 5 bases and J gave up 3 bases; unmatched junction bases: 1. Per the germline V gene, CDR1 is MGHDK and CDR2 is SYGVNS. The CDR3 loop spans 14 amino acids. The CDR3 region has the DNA TGTGCCAGCAGTCCTAGCGGGAGGACAGATACGCAGTATTTT. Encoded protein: CASSPSGRTDTQYF.

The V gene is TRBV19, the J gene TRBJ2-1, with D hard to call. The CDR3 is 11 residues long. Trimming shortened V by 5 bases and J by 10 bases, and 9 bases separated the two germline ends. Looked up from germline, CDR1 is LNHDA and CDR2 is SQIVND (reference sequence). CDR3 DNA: TGTGCCAGTAGTTTGGGGTGGGAGCAGTTCTTC. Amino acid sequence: CASSLGWEQFF.

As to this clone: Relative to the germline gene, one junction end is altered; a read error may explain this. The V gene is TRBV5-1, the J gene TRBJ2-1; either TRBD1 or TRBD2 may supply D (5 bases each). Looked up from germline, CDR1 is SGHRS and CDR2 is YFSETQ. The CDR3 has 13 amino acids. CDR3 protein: CASSLGEPREQFF. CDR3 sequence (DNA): TGCGCCAGCAGTTTGGGGGAACCTCGGGAGCAGTTCTTC. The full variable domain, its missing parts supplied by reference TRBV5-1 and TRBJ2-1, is KAGVTQTPRYLIKTRGQQVTLSCSPISGHRSVSWYQQTPGQGLQFLFEYFSETQRNKGNFPGRFSGRQFSNSRSEMNVSTLELGDSALYLCASSLGEPREQFFGPGTRLTVL.

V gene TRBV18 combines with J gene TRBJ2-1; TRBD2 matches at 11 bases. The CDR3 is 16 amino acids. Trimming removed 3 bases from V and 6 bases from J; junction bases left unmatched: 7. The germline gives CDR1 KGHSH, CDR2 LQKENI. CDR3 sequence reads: CASSPDQGLAANEQFF. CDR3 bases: TGTGCCAGCTCACCTGATCAGGGACTAGCGGCCAATGAGCAGTTCTTC. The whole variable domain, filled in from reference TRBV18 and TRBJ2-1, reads NAGVMQNPRHLVRRRGQEARLRCSPMKGHSHVYWYRQLPEEGLKFMVYLQKENIIDESGMPKERFSAEFPKEGPSILRIQQVVRGDSAAYFCASSPDQGLAANEQFFGPGTRLTVL.

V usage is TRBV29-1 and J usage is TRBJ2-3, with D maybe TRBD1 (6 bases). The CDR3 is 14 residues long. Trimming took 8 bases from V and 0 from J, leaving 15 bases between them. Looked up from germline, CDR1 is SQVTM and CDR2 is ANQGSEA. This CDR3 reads CSFLPGQSTDTQYF. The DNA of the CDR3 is TGCAGCTTTCTCCCCGGACAGAGCACAGATACGCAGTATTTT.

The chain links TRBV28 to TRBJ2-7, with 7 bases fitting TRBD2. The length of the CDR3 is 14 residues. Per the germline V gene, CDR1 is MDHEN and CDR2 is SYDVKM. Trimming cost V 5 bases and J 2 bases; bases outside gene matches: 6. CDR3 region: CASSILRGTYEQYF. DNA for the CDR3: TGTGCCAGCAGTATTTTGCGGGGGACCTACGAGCAGTACTTC.

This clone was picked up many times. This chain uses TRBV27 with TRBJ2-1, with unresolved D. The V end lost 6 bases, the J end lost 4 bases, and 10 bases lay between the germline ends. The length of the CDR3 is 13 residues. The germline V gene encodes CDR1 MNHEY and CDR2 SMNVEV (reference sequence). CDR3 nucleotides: TGTGCCAGCAGCCCCTCAATTTACAATGAGCAGTTCTTC. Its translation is CASSPSIYNEQFF.

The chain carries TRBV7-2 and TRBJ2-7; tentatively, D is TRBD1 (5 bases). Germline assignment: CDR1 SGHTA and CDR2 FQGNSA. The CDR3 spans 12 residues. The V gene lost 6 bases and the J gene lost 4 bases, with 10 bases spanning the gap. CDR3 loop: CASSLTAYEQYF. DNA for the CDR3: TGTGCCAGCAGTTTGACAGCTTACGAGCAGTACTTC.

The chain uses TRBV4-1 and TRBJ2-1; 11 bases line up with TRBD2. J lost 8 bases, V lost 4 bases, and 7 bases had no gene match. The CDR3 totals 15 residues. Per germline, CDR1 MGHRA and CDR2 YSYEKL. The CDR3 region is CASSLSGRVTDEQFF. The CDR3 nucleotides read TGCGCCAGCAGCCTTAGCGGGAGGGTAACAGATGAGCAGTTCTTC.

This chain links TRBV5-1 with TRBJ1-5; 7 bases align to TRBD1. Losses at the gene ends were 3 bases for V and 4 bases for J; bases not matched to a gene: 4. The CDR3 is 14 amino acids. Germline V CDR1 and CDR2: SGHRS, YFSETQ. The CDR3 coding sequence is TGCGCCAGCAGCTCCACAGGGGAAAATCAGCCCCAGCATTTT. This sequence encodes CASSSTGENQPQHF.

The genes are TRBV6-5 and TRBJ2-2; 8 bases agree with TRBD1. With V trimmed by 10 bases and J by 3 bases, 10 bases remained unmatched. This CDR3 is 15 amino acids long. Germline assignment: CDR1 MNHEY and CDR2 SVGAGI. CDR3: CATKIQGGYTGELFF. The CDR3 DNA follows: TGTGCCACCAAAATACAGGGGGGCTACACCGGGGAGCTGTTTTTT.

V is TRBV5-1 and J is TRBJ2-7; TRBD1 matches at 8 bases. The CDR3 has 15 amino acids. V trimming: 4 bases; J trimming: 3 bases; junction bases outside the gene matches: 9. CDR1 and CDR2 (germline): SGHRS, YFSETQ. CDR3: CASSPGDRQSYEQYF. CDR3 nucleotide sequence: TGCGCCAGCAGCCCGGGGGACAGGCAAAGCTACGAGCAGTACTTC.

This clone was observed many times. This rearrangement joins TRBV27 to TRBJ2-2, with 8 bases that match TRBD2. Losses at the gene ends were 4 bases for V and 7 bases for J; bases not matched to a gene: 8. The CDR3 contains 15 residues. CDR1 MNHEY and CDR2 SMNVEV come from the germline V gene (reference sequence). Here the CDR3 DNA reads TGTGCCAGCAGTTCAGCGGGAGAGTATGTCGGGGAGCTGTTTTTT. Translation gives CASSSAGEYVGELFF.

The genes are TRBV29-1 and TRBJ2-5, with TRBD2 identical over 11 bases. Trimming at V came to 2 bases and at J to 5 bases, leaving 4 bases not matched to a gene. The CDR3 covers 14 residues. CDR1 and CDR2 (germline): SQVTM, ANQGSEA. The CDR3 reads CSVEKASGRETQYF. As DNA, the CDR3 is TGCAGCGTTGAAAAGGCTAGCGGGAGGGAGACCCAGTACTTC.

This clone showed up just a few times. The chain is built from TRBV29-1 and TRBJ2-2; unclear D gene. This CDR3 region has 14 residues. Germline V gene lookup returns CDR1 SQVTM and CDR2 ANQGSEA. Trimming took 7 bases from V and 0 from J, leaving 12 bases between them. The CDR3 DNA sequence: TGCAGCGCACTTGGAGTCGCGAACACCGGGGAGCTGTTTTTT. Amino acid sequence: CSALGVANTGELFF.

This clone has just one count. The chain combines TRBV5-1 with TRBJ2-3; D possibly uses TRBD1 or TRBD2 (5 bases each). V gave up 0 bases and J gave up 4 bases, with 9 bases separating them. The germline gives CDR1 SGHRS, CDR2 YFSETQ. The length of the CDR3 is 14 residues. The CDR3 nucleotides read TGCGCCAGCAGCTTGGGGGACCTCCCAGATACGCAGTATTTT. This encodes CASSLGDLPDTQYF.

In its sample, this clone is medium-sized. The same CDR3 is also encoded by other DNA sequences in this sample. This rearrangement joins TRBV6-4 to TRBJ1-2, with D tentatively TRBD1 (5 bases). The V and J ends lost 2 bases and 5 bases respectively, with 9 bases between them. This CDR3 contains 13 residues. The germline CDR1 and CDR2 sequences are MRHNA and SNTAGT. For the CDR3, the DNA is TGTGCCAGCAGTGACGGGGGAAGGTATGGCTACACCTTC. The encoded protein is CASSDGGRYGYTF.

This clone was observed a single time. The CDR3 DNA follows: TGTGCCAGTAGTACGACTTCCGGGACATATTTGGGGGGTGAAGCTTTCTTT. Its translation: CASSTTSGTYLGGEAFF. V is TRBV19 and J is TRBJ1-1; D perhaps matches TRBD1 (6 bases). Trimming left V 4 bases short and J 7 bases short, with 25 bases between. Germline V gene sequence: CDR1 LNHDA, CDR2 SQIVND (reference sequence). This CDR3 contains 17 residues.

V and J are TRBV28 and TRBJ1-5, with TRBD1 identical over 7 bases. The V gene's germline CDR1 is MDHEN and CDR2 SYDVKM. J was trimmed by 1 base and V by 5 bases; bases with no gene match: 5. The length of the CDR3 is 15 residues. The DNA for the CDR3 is TGTGCCAGCAGTCGCCAGGGGGTCAGCAATCAGCCCCAGCATTTT. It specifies CASSRQGVSNQPQHF.